The following is a T cell receptor (beta chain) sequence with its context. Trimming removed 2 bases from V and 7 bases from J; junction bases left unmatched: 17. The V gene's germline CDR1 is SGHTA and CDR2 FQGNSA. This CDR3 spans 18 amino acids. The entry originates in a study of blood T cell repertoires in COVID-19. The wider study: Acute-phase and convalescent COVID-19 samples originated in the United States, Italy and Spain.

Clones were read by immunoSEQ multiplex PCR, and TCRdb kept only the in-frame ones, dropping some. The table includes under 100,000 clones, about four fifths detected once. This receptor was taken from a woman aged 35 to 49 with active or convalescent COVID-19. The chain carries TRBV7-2 and TRBJ2-7; 10 bases map to TRBD1. Sequenced input: peripheral blood. The CDR3 DNA follows: TGTGCCAGCAGCTTATTGCTCTGGACTAGGACAGGGGGAATAGAGCAGTACTTC. Translated: CASSLLLWTRTGGIEQYF. Full variable domain (missing parts from reference TRBV7-2 and TRBJ2-7): GAGVSQSPSNKVTEKGKDVELRCDPISGHTALYWYRQSLGQGLEFLIYFQGNSAPDKSGLPSDRFSAERTGGSVSTLTIQRTQQEDSAVYLCASSLLLWTRTGGIEQYFGPGTRLTVT.